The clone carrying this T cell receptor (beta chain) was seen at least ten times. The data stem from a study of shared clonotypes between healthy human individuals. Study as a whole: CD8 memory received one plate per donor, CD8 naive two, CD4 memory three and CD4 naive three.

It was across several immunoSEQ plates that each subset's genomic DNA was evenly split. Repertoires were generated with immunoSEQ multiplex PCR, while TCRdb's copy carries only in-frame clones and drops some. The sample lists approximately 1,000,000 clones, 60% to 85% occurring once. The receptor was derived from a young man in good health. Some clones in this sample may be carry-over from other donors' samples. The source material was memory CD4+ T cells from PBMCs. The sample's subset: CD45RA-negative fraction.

CDR3 residues: CASSFLGRASGNTIYF. DNA of the CDR3: TGTGCCAGCAGCTTCCTGGGCAGGGCCTCTGGAAACACCATATATTTT. This sequence joins TRBV7-2 and TRBJ1-3; TRBD1 might be the D (5 bases). Germline V gives CDR1 SGHTA, CDR2 FQGNSA. This CDR3 contains 16 residues. Trimming took 3 bases from V and 0 from J, leaving 12 bases between them.